Presented here are 25 T cell receptor beta chains from one specimen sequenced in a study of blood T cell repertoires in COVID-19. Sequencing used immunoSEQ multiplex PCR; TCRdb keeps in-frame clones, though not all of them. The data show about 180,000 clones, with roughly 89% seen just once and approximately 2.5% held by the top ten. The sequenced sample consisted of PBMCs or T cells enriched from blood (not recorded which). These TCRs come from a woman between 40 and 55 years old with acute COVID-19.

This clone occurred once. CDR3 bases: TGCGCCAGCAGCCAAGATCTAAACAGGGTGAACACTGAAGCTTTCTTT. This codes for CASSQDLNRVNTEAFF. V gene TRBV4-1 combines with J gene TRBJ1-1, with a tentative D call TRBD1 (6 bases). Trimming stripped 0 bases from V and 0 bases from J, with 11 bases between. Germline loops: CDR1 MGHRA, CDR2 YSYEKL. The CDR3 is 16 amino acids.

The rearrangement links TRBV11-2 to TRBJ2-1, with D possibly being TRBD2 (5 bases). The germline gives CDR1 SGHAT, CDR2 FQNNGV. The CDR3 sequence is 16 residues long. Trimming pared 2 bases from V and 6 bases from J, leaving 17 bases between. CDR3 loop: CASSLLSPTTSNEQFF. In DNA, the CDR3 is TGTGCCAGCAGCTTACTTTCCCCAACTACTAGCAATGAGCAGTTCTTC.

The V and J genes are TRBV6-5 and TRBJ1-5, with a possible D match to TRBD1 (5 bases). The CDR3 has 14 amino acids. The germline gives CDR1 MNHEY, CDR2 SVGAGI. Trimming took 2 bases from V and 6 from J, leaving 11 bases between them. The CDR3 DNA is TGTGCCAGCAGTTACATAGGGGTGGGTCAGCCCCAGCATTTT. The encoded protein is CASSYIGVGQPQHF.

The V gene is TRBV10-3, the J gene TRBJ2-1, with 10 bases fitting TRBD2. CDR1 ENHRY and CDR2 SYGVKD come from the germline V gene. Unmatched junction bases numbered 15, after V lost 0 bases and J lost 7 bases. CDR3 length: 19 amino acids. This chain's CDR3 is CAISESTLAGDGQRNEQFF. The CDR3 coding sequence is TGTGCCATCAGTGAGTCGACTCTAGCGGGAGACGGGCAGAGGAATGAGCAGTTCTTC.

V gene TRBV21-1 combines with J gene TRBJ1-4; the table's D call, TRBD1, was not checked against the DNA. TRBV21-1 is an annotated pseudogene. The length of the CDR3 is 18 residues. CDR3 in DNA: TGTGCCAGCAGCGTAAGAGACCCCCGGCAGGTGGAAAAGGAAAAACTGTTTTTT. Its protein product is CASSVRDPRQVEKEKLFF.

The genes are TRBV5-1 and TRBJ2-7; D ambiguous. Germline assignment: CDR1 SGHRS and CDR2 YFSETQ. Trimming shortened V by 0 bases and J by 2 bases, and 9 bases separated the two germline ends. CDR3 length equals 14 residues. The CDR3 DNA sequence: TGCGCCAGCAGCTTGGAAGGAGTCCCCTACGAGCAGTACTTC. It specifies CASSLEGVPYEQYF. Full variable domain (outside the CDR3, taken from reference TRBV5-1 and TRBJ2-7): KAGVTQTPRYLIKTRGQQVTLSCSPISGHRSVSWYQQTPGQGLQFLFEYFSETQRNKGNFPGRFSGRQFSNSRSEMNVSTLELGDSALYLCASSLEGVPYEQYFGPGTRLTVT.

The rearrangement uses TRBV10-3 and TRBJ2-7; 7 bases align to TRBD2. Germline CDR1 reads ENHRY; CDR2 reads SYGVKD. Germline trimming cut 0 bases from V and 2 bases from J; bases unmatched to any gene: 7. The CDR3 has 16 residues. The DNA for the CDR3 is TGTGCCATCAGTGAGTCTGACCGGGCGGGGGCCTACGAGCAGTACTTC. Protein sequence: CAISESDRAGAYEQYF.

The chain couples TRBV4-3 to TRBJ1-5; D remains unclear. The CDR3 spans 13 residues. Germline CDR1 reads LGHNA; CDR2 reads YSLEER. Trimming pared 1 base from V and 6 bases from J, leaving 7 bases between. CDR3 residues: CASSQAFGQPQHF. For the CDR3, the DNA is TGCGCCAGCAGCCAAGCGTTCGGTCAGCCCCAGCATTTT.

The chain is built from TRBV19 and TRBJ2-7; 8 bases are shared with TRBD1. CDR3 size: 15 residues. Germline-derived CDR1 and CDR2 are LNHDA and SQIVND (reference sequence). J lost 0 bases, V lost 4 bases, and 5 bases had no gene match. The CDR3 DNA follows: TGTGCCAGTAGTAGCCGACAGGGGAACTCCTACGAGCAGTACTTC. This codes for CASSSRQGNSYEQYF.

The chain recombines TRBV4-3 with TRBJ2-5, with 11 nucleotides matching TRBD2. V dropped 3 bases and J dropped 1; count of bases not matched to a gene: 1. CDR3 length equals 15 residues. The germline gives CDR1 LGHNA, CDR2 YSLEER. CDR3 coding DNA: TGCGCCAGCAGCCATGGGACTAGCGGCCAAGAGACCCAGTACTTC. Protein product: CASSHGTSGQETQYF.

The gene calls are TRBV7-9 and TRBJ2-2; D perhaps matches TRBD2 (5 bases). The CDR3 has 15 amino acids. V dropped 1 base and J dropped 2 bases, with 8 bases sitting between them. Germline loops: CDR1 SEHNR, CDR2 FQNEAQ (reference sequence). CDR3 loop: CASSLVGLNTGELFF. The CDR3 DNA reads TGTGCCAGCAGCTTAGTTGGACTTAACACCGGGGAGCTGTTTTTT.

The rearrangement links TRBV5-4 to TRBJ2-1; tentatively, D is TRBD2 (5 bases). The length of the CDR3 is 13 residues. The germline gives CDR1 SGHNT, CDR2 YYREEE (reference sequence). V lost 4 bases to trimming and J lost 7 bases, with 12 bases between them. CDR3 nucleotides: TGTGCCAGCAGCCCTAGCCAGAGTAATGAGCAGTTCTTC. Amino acid sequence: CASSPSQSNEQFF.

The chain employs TRBV18 and TRBJ2-3; 12 positions agree with TRBD1. Germline V CDR1 and CDR2: KGHSH, LQKENI. The CDR3 has 17 residues. V was pared by 3 bases and J by 3 bases, with 7 bases of the junction left unmatched. CDR3 sequence: CASSPRPGQGATDTQYF. In DNA form, the CDR3 reads TGTGCCAGCTCACCGAGACCGGGACAGGGGGCGACAGATACGCAGTATTTT.

This clone came up once. V and J are TRBV19 and TRBJ1-1, with D possibly TRBD1 on 5 matching bases. The CDR3 consists of 13 residues. Between the trimmed V and J ends, which lost 4 bases and 3 bases, there was a span of 9 bases. Germline V gives CDR1 LNHDA, CDR2 SQIVND (reference sequence). For the CDR3, the DNA is TGTGCCAGTAGTACCAGACAGTACACTGAAGCTTTCTTT. Encoded protein: CASSTRQYTEAFF.

The rearrangement links TRBV15 to TRBJ2-3; the match to TRBD2 covers 10 bases. Trimming cost V 0 bases and J 3 bases; bases outside gene matches: 6. The germline gives CDR1 LNHNV, CDR2 YYDKDF (reference sequence). The CDR3 spans 17 residues. The CDR3 reads CATSRDASGSATDTQYF. The CDR3 nucleotides are TGTGCCACCAGCAGAGACGCTAGCGGGAGCGCAACAGATACGCAGTATTTT. Variable domain in full (rest from reference TRBV15 and TRBJ2-3): DAMVIQNPRYQVTQFGKPVTLSCSQTLNHNVMYWYQQKSSQAPKLLFHYYDKDFNNEADTPDNFQSRRPNTSFCFLDIRSPGLGDTAMYLCATSRDASGSATDTQYFGPGTRLTVL.

The gene calls are TRBV28 and TRBJ2-5; D gene ambiguous. The CDR3 extends over 11 amino acids. The ends were cut back, 6 bases at V and 7 bases at J, with 9 bases in the middle. Germline-derived CDR1 and CDR2 are MDHEN and SYDVKM. Here the CDR3 reads CASSQTRTQYF. CDR3 bases: TGTGCCAGCAGCCAAACGAGGACCCAGTACTTC.

In this sample, this clone turned up once. The V gene is TRBV3-1 (or the pseudogene TRBV3-2), the J gene TRBJ1-3, with D hard to call. The CDR3 contains 15 residues. CDR1 is LGHDT and CDR2 is YNNKEL in the germline V gene (reference sequence). V shed 0 bases and J shed 7 bases, with 13 bases lying between them. This CDR3 reads CASSQDSTPENTIYF. The CDR3 nucleotides read TGTGCCAGCAGCCAAGACAGCACCCCGGAGAACACCATATATTTT.

The genes are TRBV28 and TRBJ1-5; D unclear. The germline V gene has CDR1 MDHEN and CDR2 SYDVKM. The V end was cut by 3 bases, the J end by 4 bases, with 7 bases between. The CDR3 runs to 13 residues. The CDR3 sequence: CASSFYPNQPQHF. The CDR3 DNA sequence: TGTGCCAGCAGTTTCTACCCGAATCAGCCCCAGCATTTT.

V and J are TRBV28 and TRBJ1-6, with 8 positions matching TRBD1. The length of the CDR3 is 17 residues. J lost 6 bases, V lost 5 bases, and 12 bases had no gene match. CDR1 and CDR2 from the germline V gene are MDHEN and SYDVKM. The DNA of the CDR3 is TGTGCCAGCAGTCCGACGACAGGGGCGCGTCTTAATTCACCCCTCCACTTT. Amino acids: CASSPTTGARLNSPLHF.

Only one count was recorded for this clone. The chain carries TRBV27 and TRBJ1-4, with D tentatively TRBD1 (6 bases). This CDR3 is 14 amino acids long. Between the trimmed V and J ends, which lost 5 bases and 8 bases, there was a span of 15 bases. Germline V gene lookup returns CDR1 MNHEY and CDR2 SMNVEV (reference sequence). Here the CDR3 DNA reads TGTGCCAGCAGTCCCCACAGGGTTGGGGAAAAACTGTTTTTT. This gives the protein CASSPHRVGEKLFF.

The chain is built from TRBV5-1 and TRBJ2-1, with TRBD2 matching over 10 bases. Germline CDR1 reads SGHRS; CDR2 reads YFSETQ. V dropped 5 bases and J dropped 4; count of bases not matched to a gene: 9. The CDR3 consists of 16 residues. CDR3 in DNA: TGCGCCAGCAGTGAAGCGGGAGGGTCTGTATACAATGAGCAGTTCTTC. Translation gives CASSEAGGSVYNEQFF.

The chain is built from TRBV30 and TRBJ1-2; 8 bases align to TRBD1. Germline V gene lookup returns CDR1 GTSNPN and CDR2 SVGIG (reference sequence). The CDR3 totals 14 residues. Trimming cost V 3 bases and J 5 bases; bases outside gene matches: 8. The CDR3 region has the DNA TGTGCCTGGAGCCGCTCGCAGGGGGCGTATGGCTACACCTTC. It is translated as CAWSRSQGAYGYTF.

The rearrangement joins TRBV27 to TRBJ1-3; 7 bases align to TRBD1. With V trimmed by 1 base and J by 5 bases, 14 bases remained unmatched. This CDR3 has 18 residues. Germline CDR1 MNHEY, CDR2 SMNVEV (reference sequence). CDR3 amino acids: CASSLYETDRVWRNTIYF. The CDR3 nucleotides read TGTGCCAGCAGTTTATATGAAACTGACAGGGTGTGGAGAAACACCATATATTTT.

This chain uses TRBV6-2 or TRBV6-3 with TRBJ1-3; perhaps TRBD1 as D (5 bases). Germline CDR1 reads MNHEY; CDR2 reads SVGEGT. This CDR3 spans 15 amino acids. V lost 3 bases and J lost 3, with 12 bases in between. The CDR3, as DNA: TGTGCCAGCAGTTATTGGGGCCTGAGTGGAAACACCATATATTTT. It is translated as CASSYWGLSGNTIYF.

The chain links TRBV30 to TRBJ1-1; 7 positions match TRBD1. The CDR3 has 12 residues. Germline V gene lookup returns CDR1 GTSNPN and CDR2 SVGIG (reference sequence). V shed 8 bases and J 8 bases; nucleotides not matched to a gene: 11. The CDR3 here is CAGRQGAREAFF. The CDR3 region has the DNA TGTGCCGGAAGACAGGGTGCTCGGGAAGCTTTCTTT.